The clone carrying this TCR beta chain appeared a few times. As it was prepared, the TCRbeta library received unique molecular identifiers. TCRdb reanalysed the PCR reads using MiXCR and keeps one entry per CDR3 protein. The data show hundreds of thousands of distinct CDR3 sequences, approximately 17% seen once. This entry comes from a study of T-cell reconstitution after alpha-beta-depleted transplantation in children. V was clipped by 1 base and J by 2 bases, with 12 bases between them. Germline assignment: CDR1 SGHDT and CDR2 YYEEEE. CDR3 length: 15 residues. The clonotype originates from a human donor who donated a stem cell graft to a child with acute myeloid leukemia. This sample comprised PBMCs from the stem cell graft donor, obtained from the stem cell graft. The chain carries TRBV5-6 and TRBJ1-2; D ambiguous. As DNA, the CDR3 is TGTGCCAGCAGCTTGAGGCCCACCGACAACTATGGCTACACCTTC. Translating it yields CASSLRPTDNYGYTF.